One and the same sample provided the 2 T cell receptor beta chains below, sequenced in a study of Graves' ophthalmopathy and Graves' hyperthyroidism. The TCR beta CDR3 regions underwent amplification from RNA transcripts. An opening RT-PCR round employed HTBI primers and preceded a second-round multiplex PCR. TCRdb reprocessed the multiplex PCR reads via MiXCR and lists one record per CDR3 protein. The table has some 350,000 distinct CDR3 sequences, approximately 18% seen once. Sequencing input: peripheral blood. These receptor sequences come from an adult woman with stable Graves' hyperthyroidism.

A word on this clonotype: This may come from a read error, since a much larger clone is one base off. The rearrangement uses TRBV7-3 and TRBJ1-1; 7 nucleotides agree with TRBD1. The germline V gene encodes CDR1 SGHTA and CDR2 FQGTGA. This CDR3 contains 14 residues. The trim removed 4 bases at V and 7 bases at J, leaving 9 bases unmatched. CDR3: CASSSTGMGNEAFF. The CDR3 DNA reads as TGTGCCAGCAGCTCGACAGGGATGGGCAATGAAGCTTTCTTT.

This clonotype appeared a few times. The V gene is TRBV7-2, the J gene TRBJ1-1; no reliable D call. CDR1 and CDR2 (germline): SGHTA, FQGNSA. The CDR3 length is 13 residues. The V and J ends lost 6 bases and 0 bases respectively, with 8 bases between them. CDR3 sequence: CASREDMNTEAFF. CDR3 in DNA: TGTGCCAGCAGAGAAGACATGAACACTGAAGCTTTCTTT.